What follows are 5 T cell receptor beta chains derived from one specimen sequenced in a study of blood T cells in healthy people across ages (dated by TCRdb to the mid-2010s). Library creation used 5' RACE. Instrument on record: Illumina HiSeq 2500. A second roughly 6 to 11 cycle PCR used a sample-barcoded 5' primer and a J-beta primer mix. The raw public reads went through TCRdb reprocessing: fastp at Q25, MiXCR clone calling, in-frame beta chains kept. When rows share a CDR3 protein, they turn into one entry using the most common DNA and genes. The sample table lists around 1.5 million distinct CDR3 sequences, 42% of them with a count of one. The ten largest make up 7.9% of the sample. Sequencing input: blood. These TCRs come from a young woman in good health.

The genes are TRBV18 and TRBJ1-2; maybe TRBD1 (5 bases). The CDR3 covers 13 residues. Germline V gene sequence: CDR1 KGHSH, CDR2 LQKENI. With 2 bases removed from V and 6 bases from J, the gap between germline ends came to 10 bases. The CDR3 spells CASSPTQDDGYTF. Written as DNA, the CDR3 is TGTGCCAGCTCACCAACACAGGATGATGGCTACACCTTC.

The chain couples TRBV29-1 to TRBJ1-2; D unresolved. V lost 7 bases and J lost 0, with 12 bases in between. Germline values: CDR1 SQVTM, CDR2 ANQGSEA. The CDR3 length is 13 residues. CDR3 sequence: CSAVIRSNYGYTF. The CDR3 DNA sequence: TGCAGCGCTGTAATCCGATCTAACTATGGCTACACCTTC.

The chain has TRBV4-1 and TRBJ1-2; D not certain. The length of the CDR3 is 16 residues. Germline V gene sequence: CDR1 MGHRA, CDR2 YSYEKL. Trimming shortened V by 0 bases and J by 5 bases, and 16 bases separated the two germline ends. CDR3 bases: TGCGCCAGCAGCCAAGATGGGCCGGGTTTAGGATATGGCTACACCTTC. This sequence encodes CASSQDGPGLGYGYTF.

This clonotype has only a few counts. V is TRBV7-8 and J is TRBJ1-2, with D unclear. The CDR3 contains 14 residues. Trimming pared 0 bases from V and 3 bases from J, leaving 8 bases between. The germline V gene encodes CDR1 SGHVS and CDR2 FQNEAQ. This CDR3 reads CASSLAREYYGYTF. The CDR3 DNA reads TGTGCCAGCAGCTTAGCACGGGAATACTATGGCTACACCTTC.

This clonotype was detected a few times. Here the CDR3 reads CAWSVGLLYNEQFF. Written as DNA, the CDR3 is TGTGCCTGGAGTGTAGGGCTACTCTACAATGAGCAGTTCTTC. J is TRBJ2-1 and V is TRBV30; D is uncertain. This CDR3 is built from 14 residues. Germline values: CDR1 GTSNPN, CDR2 SVGIG (reference sequence). Trimming stripped 0 bases from V and 3 bases from J, with 9 bases between. The complete variable domain, with remaining parts taken from reference TRBV30 and TRBJ2-1, reads SQTIHQWPATLVQPVGSPLSLECTVEGTSNPNLYWYRQAAGRGLQLLFYSVGIGQISSEVPQNLSASRPQDRQFILSSKKLLLSDSGFYLCAWSVGLLYNEQFFGPGTRLTVL.